The clone carrying this T cell receptor beta chain was observed a few times. Its antigen is not known. Quantitative barcoded 5'-RACE was used to prepare TCR beta libraries. TCRdb itself ran the 5' RACE reads through MiXCR, one entry per CDR3 protein. The sample consists of over 400,000 distinct CDR3 sequences, 25% to 30% of them appearing once. CDR1 is SGHRS, CDR2 YFSETQ, per germline. The CDR3 length is 15 residues. V was pared by 2 bases and J by 0 bases, with 12 bases between. These data belong to a study of CD8 T cells in ankylosing spondylitis. General observations from the study: Typical of ankylosing spondylitis blood, it appeared, was a TCR beta motif of eight highly homologous variants.

The sequenced sample consisted of blood, either unsorted or a sorted T cell fraction (not recorded which). This chain uses TRBV5-1 with TRBJ2-7; D might be TRBD1 (8 bases). The origin of this receptor is a male donor with ankylosing spondylitis. CDR3 region: CASSFTGGVSYEQYF. The CDR3 DNA reads as TGCGCCAGCAGCTTTACAGGGGGGGTCTCCTACGAGCAGTACTTC.